Below, 9 T cell receptor beta chains from the same sample are listed, as sequenced in a study of T cells in Graves' hyperthyroidism and ophthalmopathy. The investigators amplified TCR beta CDR3 regions from RNA transcripts. HTBI primers were the set used in a first-round RT-PCR of the TCR CDR3. Each CDR3 protein gets one entry after TCRdb re-called the multiplex PCR reads with MiXCR. This sample has about 380,000 distinct CDR3 sequences; about 18% occur once, and the top ten carry 35% to 50%. Source material: blood. These receptors were collected from a young man with Graves' ophthalmopathy.

This clonotype came up many times. The V call is TRBV28, the J call TRBJ1-1, with D perhaps matching TRBD1 (5 bases). V shed 8 bases and J shed 5 bases, with 18 bases lying between them. The CDR3 spans 14 residues. CDR1 MDHEN and CDR2 SYDVKM come from the germline V gene. CDR3 in DNA: TGTGCCAGCCTACGGGGGGGACTGGGGACTGAAGCTTTCTTT. Protein: CASLRGGLGTEAFF. The full variable domain, completed using reference TRBV28 and TRBJ1-1, is DVKVTQSSRYLVKRTGEKVFLECVQDMDHENMFWYRQDPGLGLRLIYFSYDVKMKEKGDIPEGYSVSREKKERFSLILESASTNQTSMYLCASLRGGLGTEAFFGQGTRLTVV.

This clonotype was observed many times. This chain links TRBV2 with TRBJ2-1; 8 bases match TRBD2. V lost 5 bases, J lost 5 bases, and 5 bases stayed unmatched. This CDR3 has 14 amino acids. Germline V gene sequence: CDR1 SNHLY, CDR2 FYNNEI. CDR3 sequence (DNA): TGTGCCAGCAGTCGTAGCGGGGTAAACAATGAGCAGTTCTTC. Translation gives CASSRSGVNNEQFF.

The chain employs TRBV12-3 or TRBV12-4 and TRBJ2-1; TRBD2 aligns across 13 bases. Germline trimming cut 4 bases from V and 0 bases from J; bases unmatched to any gene: 12. This CDR3 region has 20 residues. The CDR3 loop is CASSSSFPGLAGYSYNEQFF. The CDR3, as DNA: TGTGCCAGCAGTTCCTCCTTCCCGGGACTAGCGGGGTACTCCTACAATGAGCAGTTCTTC.

This clonotype showed up many times. The chain employs TRBV6-5 and TRBJ1-2, with D hard to call. The CDR3 spans 15 residues. The germline V gene encodes CDR1 MNHEY and CDR2 SVGAGI. Trimming pared 0 bases from V and 0 bases from J, leaving 8 bases between. CDR3 amino acids: CASSYSGSSNYGYTF. The CDR3 DNA reads as TGTGCCAGCAGTTACTCCGGATCTTCTAACTATGGCTACACCTTC.

This clonotype occurred many times. This sequence joins TRBV28 and TRBJ2-2; D not resolved. V dropped 4 bases and J dropped 6 bases, with 6 bases sitting between them. CDR1 is MDHEN and CDR2 is SYDVKM in the germline V gene. The CDR3 length is 12 residues. The CDR3 bases are TGTGCCAGCAGTTACCCACCCGGGGAGCTGTTTTTT. This encodes CASSYPPGELFF.

This chain uses TRBV20-1 with TRBJ2-1, with 7 nucleotides matching TRBD1. J gave up 2 bases and V 2 bases, and 6 bases lay outside the gene matches. The CDR3 spans 15 residues. CDR1 is DFQATT and CDR2 is SNEGSKA in the germline V gene (reference sequence). Here the CDR3 DNA reads TGCAGTGCTAGACCAACAGGGGCCCCCTACAATGAGCAGTTCTTC. Translation gives CSARPTGAPYNEQFF.

The chain's CDR3 is CASSPGTGIEQYF. CDR3 nucleotides: TGTGCCAGCAGCCCCGGGACAGGGATCGAGCAGTACTTC. V and J are TRBV7-9 and TRBJ2-7; 9 positions agree with TRBD1. Germline V gene data show CDR1 as SEHNR and CDR2 as FQNEAQ (reference sequence). This CDR3 comprises 13 residues. The V and J ends lost 5 bases and 6 bases, in that order; junction bases with no gene match: 5. Complete variable domain (other parts from reference TRBV7-9 and TRBJ2-7): DTGVSQNPRHKITKRGQNVTFRCDPISEHNRLYWYRQTLGQGPEFLTYFQNEAQLEKSRLLSDRFSAERPKGSFSTLEIQRTEQGDSAMYLCASSPGTGIEQYFGPGTRLTVT.

Turning to this clonotype: A read error may be the cause here, since a much bigger clone is one base away. The DNA for the CDR3 is TGTGCCAGCAGCTTTGGCGGGGATTACTACTCCTACAATGAGCAGTTCTTC. This translates into CASSFGGDYYSYNEQFF. J is TRBJ2-1 and V is TRBV7-9, with a tentative D call TRBD2 (6 bases). In germline, CDR1 is SEHNR, CDR2 FQNEAQ (reference sequence). The CDR3 loop spans 17 amino acids. Trimming pared 3 bases from V and 0 bases from J, leaving 15 bases between.

This clonotype was counted many times. This CDR3 is CASRADRGKNSPLHF. The CDR3 DNA is TGTGCCAGCAGGGCGGACAGGGGGAAGAATTCACCCCTCCACTTT. The V call is TRBV27, the J call TRBJ1-6; TRBD1 matches 10 bases. This CDR3 contains 15 residues. In germline, CDR1 is MNHEY, CDR2 SMNVEV (reference sequence). The ends lost 6 bases at V and 7 bases at J; junction bases unmatched: 6.